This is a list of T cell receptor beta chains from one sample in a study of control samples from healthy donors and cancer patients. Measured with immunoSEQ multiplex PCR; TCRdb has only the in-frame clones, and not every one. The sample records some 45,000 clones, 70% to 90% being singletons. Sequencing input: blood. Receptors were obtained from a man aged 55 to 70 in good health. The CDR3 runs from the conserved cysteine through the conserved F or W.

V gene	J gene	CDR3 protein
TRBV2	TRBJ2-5	CASRGPQETQYF
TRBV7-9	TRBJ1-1	CASSFGPGGNTEAFF
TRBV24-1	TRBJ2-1	CATSGLGGTANNEQFF
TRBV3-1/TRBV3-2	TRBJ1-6	CASSQVGNSPLHF
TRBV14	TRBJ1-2	CASSQDYVYGYTF
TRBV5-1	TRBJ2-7	CASSLARGIYEQYF
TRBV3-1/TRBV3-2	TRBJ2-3	CASSLVAIGTGGEADTQYF
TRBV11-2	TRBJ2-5	CASSLMAGGETQYF
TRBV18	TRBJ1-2	CASSSPLDAGLNYGYTF
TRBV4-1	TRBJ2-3	CASSPGTGTVWTDTQYF
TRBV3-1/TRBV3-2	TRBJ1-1	CASSQDSVSGVAFF
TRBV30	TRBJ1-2	CAWKGSGYGYTF
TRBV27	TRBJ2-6	CASSFNRAGANVLTF
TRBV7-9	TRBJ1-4	CASSANLGPQGEKLFF
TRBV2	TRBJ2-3	CASGQGQGTQYF
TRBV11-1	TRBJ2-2	CASSSLVAGEHRGAVF
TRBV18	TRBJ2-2	CASSPIAPGDTGELFF
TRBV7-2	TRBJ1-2	CASSTRTGVVGYTF
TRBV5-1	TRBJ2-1	CATGQGPYNEQFF
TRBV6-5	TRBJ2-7	CASRPGQGGNEQYF
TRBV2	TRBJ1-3	CASTKMGASRNTIYF
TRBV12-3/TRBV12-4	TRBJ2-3	CASSLTDTQYF
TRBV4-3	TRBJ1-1	CASSRFGTGEFEAFF
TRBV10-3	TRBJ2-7	CAIRNGQTYEQYF
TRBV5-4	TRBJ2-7	CASSLARASGSAYEQYF
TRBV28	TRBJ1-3	CASSSGVSSGNTIYF
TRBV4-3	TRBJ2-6	CASSQDLASGANVLTF
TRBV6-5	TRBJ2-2	CASRTGMNTGELFF
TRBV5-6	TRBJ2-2	CASGTGRVAGELFF
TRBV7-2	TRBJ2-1	CASSFYGEQFF